This T cell receptor beta chain was sequenced in a study of T cell responses to AZD1222 COVID-19 vaccine. Germline V gene lookup returns CDR1 SGDLS and CDR2 YYNGEE. CDR3 length equals 14 residues. With 0 bases removed from V and 2 bases from J, the gap between germline ends came to 7 bases. Pooling was applied to second doses at about 4 or about 12 weeks. Data came from immunoSEQ multiplex PCR; TCRdb stores just in-frame clones and leaves some out. The table records 120,000 to 150,000 clones, about 90% of them present only once. To note about this clone: The antigen remains undetermined.

Study outcomes and limitations: Across the whole spike, CD4 TCRs peaked at regions 160-218 and 743-854. The donor group comprised mostly white British people and more females; the analysis possibly underestimated clonal diversity. The study found Spike-specific TCR breadth and depth rose after two AZD1222 doses.

This chain links TRBV9 with TRBJ2-3; D remains unclear. Sequencing used peripheral blood, obtained 28 days after the second AZD1222 dose. This clonotype was sampled from an adult who received the AZD1222 COVID-19 vaccine. In DNA, the CDR3 is TGTGCCAGCAGCGTAGCCGCTAACACAGATACGCAGTATTTT. Translating it yields CASSVAANTDTQYF.